This TCR beta chain originates from a study of blood T cell repertoires in COVID-19 (dated by TCRdb to the early 2020s). For context, the study as a whole: Samples covering the acute and convalescent phases of COVID-19 were provided by collaborators in the United States, Italy and Spain. The material from the prospective study consisted of cDNA or gDNA derived from T cells, B-cell-depleted T cells, or PBMCs. The dataset comprised deeply sampled blood TCRbeta repertoires from subjects exposed to, actively infected with, or recovered from COVID-19. The repertoires were made available in a free public database intended to serve as a resource for research on the immune response to SARS-CoV-2. Samples came from the ongoing ImmuneRACE study (first 160 participants) plus 1,254 subjects from 6 global collaborators. The sample metadata nearly always contained a de-identified subject ID, COVID-19 status, age in years and sex. Where available, HLA class I and class II types were obtained from metadata supplied by the sample provider rather than from assay-based typing.

The immunoSEQ Assay, a bias-controlled multiplex PCR, was used to amplify TCRbeta CDR3 regions from genomic DNA. The published analysis was carried out like this. Nucleated cell counts per sample were estimated from amplification of reference gene primers within the assay. Sequence reads were collapsed and filtered to measure the absolute abundance of every unique TCRbeta CDR3 rearrangement. Productive Simpson clonality was computed per sample as the square root of Simpson's diversity index over productive rearrangements. TCRdb took over this immuneACCESS table, retaining in-frame rearrangements with V and J assigned. Such tables are incomplete; in checked studies, under half of the missing clones stem from an unresolved V gene, and the remainder is unexplained. V, J and clone size are those of that table, while D and trimming were read from the DNA. The sample table lists over 150,000 clones, around 77% of them with a count of one. The ten largest account for 2.5% to 3% of the sample.

Comment on this clone: Its cognate antigen has yet to be identified. Per-base qualities were not stored, and no clone one base away is much larger.

Whole blood was collected in K2EDTA tubes by collaborating institutions according to the institutions' own protocols. For TCRbeta analysis, collaborators shipped samples in one of three forms: frozen whole blood, isolated PBMCs, or DNA extracted from either of those sample types. Trimming removed 5 bases from V and 0 bases from J, leaving 12 bases between the germline ends. From its cysteine to its phenylalanine, the CDR3 spans 16 amino acids. The read is trimmed to its CDR3 DNA, 48 bases read in frame from base 1. From the germline V gene, CDR1 is SGHDT and CDR2 is YYEEEE. Study-wide conclusions, independent of this receptor: Clinical and demographic metadata were provided uncurated, with the amount varying by source and participant.

The TCR comes from a man aged 65-85 years with acute or convalescent COVID-19. The specimen was peripheral blood. The chain links TRBV5-6 with TRBJ1-6; D gene: possibly TRBD1, on 6 matching bases. The DNA sequence is TGTGCCAGCAGAGGTGACAGGAGCTCCTATAATTCACCCCTCCACTTT. Its protein product is CASRGDRSSYNSPLHF.